Listed here are 9 T cell receptor beta chains from one sample, sequenced in a study of cytomegalovirus exposure and HLA in healthy donors (dated by TCRdb to the late 2010s). Libraries were constructed by the immunoSEQ multiplex PCR assay. For the multiplex PCR, a mixture combining 60 forward primers for TCR Vbeta segments and 13 reverse primers for TCR Jbeta segments was used. TCRdb stores this immuneACCESS table with in-frame sequences only. Part of the clones is absent; in the studies checked, under half of the shortfall reflects unresolved V genes, and no reason is known for the rest. The sample table records around 150,000 clones; approximately 78% of these occur just once. 1.4% of the sample is taken by the ten largest. The specimen was PBMCs. These receptors were taken from a male donor in good health and CMV-seronegative.

The chain uses TRBV6-6 and TRBJ2-1, with a possible D match to TRBD1 (6 bases). The germline V gene has CDR1 MNHNY and CDR2 SVGAGI (reference sequence). Trimming cost V 10 bases and J 6 bases, with 19 bases left between them. The CDR3 is made up of 14 amino acids. Written as DNA, the CDR3 is TGTGCCACGAAACAGGGAAACCCCGTCAATGAGCAGTTCTTC. Amino acid sequence: CATKQGNPVNEQFF.

CDR3 bases: TGTGCCAGCAGCCCACAGGGACAGCCCCAGCATTTT. As protein: CASSPQGQPQHF. The V and J genes are TRBV7-9 and TRBJ1-5; tentatively, D is TRBD1 (6 bases). The CDR3 spans 12 residues. V shed 5 bases and J shed 7 bases, with 9 bases lying between them. Germline V gene lookup returns CDR1 SEHNR and CDR2 FQNEAQ (reference sequence).

This chain joins TRBV15 and TRBJ2-6, with a possible D match to TRBD2 (5 bases). V was cut by 1 base and J by 4 bases, with 8 bases left in between. CDR3 length: 15 residues. Germline CDR1 is LNHNV and CDR2 is YYDKDF (reference sequence). The CDR3: CATSRGSGGANVLTF. The CDR3 DNA is TGTGCCACCAGCAGAGGGTCGGGGGGGGCCAACGTCCTGACTTTC.

This clone was observed a single time. The V gene is TRBV4-1, the J gene TRBJ1-4; 7 bases match TRBD1. Per the germline V gene, CDR1 is MGHRA and CDR2 is YSYEKL. This CDR3 has 16 amino acids. V lost 3 bases, J lost 0 bases, and 4 bases stayed unmatched. DNA for the CDR3: TGCGCCAGCAGCCAGGGGACAGTAGCAACTAATGAAAAACTGTTTTTT. Translated: CASSQGTVATNEKLFF.

The chain joins TRBV7-8 to TRBJ2-5, with D maybe TRBD2 (5 bases). Germline V lookup: CDR1 SGHVS, CDR2 FQNEAQ. The germline V and J ends were trimmed by 2 bases and 5 bases, with 12 bases remaining between them. The CDR3 covers 14 residues. The CDR3 DNA is TGTGCCAGCAGCTTAAAATGGAGAGGGGAGACCCAGTACTTC. This encodes CASSLKWRGETQYF.

This sequence joins TRBV6-6 and TRBJ2-5, with D possibly TRBD2 on 5 matching bases. The V and J ends lost 6 bases and 2 bases respectively, with 16 bases between them. CDR1 and CDR2 from the germline V gene are MNHNY and SVGAGI (reference sequence). The CDR3 spans 15 residues. Here the CDR3 DNA reads TGTGCCAGCAGATTCAGCGGATCCGGTCAAGAGACCCAGTACTTC. This encodes CASRFSGSGQETQYF.

The chain employs TRBV28 and TRBJ2-4, with TRBD1 identical over 10 bases. This CDR3 spans 16 amino acids. Germline V gene sequence: CDR1 MDHEN, CDR2 SYDVKM. The V gene end was trimmed by 2 bases and the J gene end by 1 base; junction bases not matched to a gene: 2. CDR3 sequence (DNA): TGTGCCAGCAGTTTACGACAGGGGGCGGCCAAAAACATTCAGTACTTC. Translation: CASSLRQGAAKNIQYF.

The genes are TRBV6-5 and TRBJ2-5; 8 positions match TRBD1. This CDR3 has 16 amino acids. V shed 0 bases, J shed 4 bases, and the junction held 7 bases outside the gene matches. Germline V gene lookup returns CDR1 MNHEY and CDR2 SVGAGI. The DNA for the CDR3 is TGTGCCAGCAGTTACTCTGTGGCGGGACAGGTAGAGACCCAGTACTTC. Translated: CASSYSVAGQVETQYF.

The J gene is TRBJ2-3, the V gene TRBV7-9; 10 bases are a match to TRBD1. The germline CDR1 and CDR2 sequences are SEHNR and FQNEAQ (reference sequence). After removal of 5 bases from V and 4 bases from J, the junction contained 12 bases not matched to a gene. The CDR3 totals 17 residues. The CDR3 region is CASSPTRRDRGSDTQYF. The CDR3 DNA reads TGTGCCAGCAGCCCTACGCGGCGGGACAGGGGATCAGATACGCAGTATTTT. Based on the CDR3 plus reference TRBV7-9 and TRBJ2-3, the full variable domain is DTGVSQNPRHKITKRGQNVTFRCDPISEHNRLYWYRQTLGQGPEFLTYFQNEAQLEKSRLLSDRFSAERPKGSFSTLEIQRTEQGDSAMYLCASSPTRRDRGSDTQYFGPGTRLTVL.